Each of the 13 T cell receptor beta chains below was sequenced from the same sample in a study of cytomegalovirus exposure and HLA in healthy donors. The PCR ran on 60 Vbeta and 13 Jbeta primers. Repertoires were generated with immunoSEQ multiplex PCR, while TCRdb's copy carries only in-frame clones and drops some. Here the sample spans 150,000 to 200,000 clones, 65% to 80% being singletons. The sequencing input was PBMCs. The source of these receptors is a woman aged 40-49 years in good health and CMV-seronegative.

J is TRBJ1-2 and V is TRBV7-9; D is ambiguous. With 8 bases removed from V and 2 bases from J, the gap between germline ends came to 9 bases. There are 12 residues in the CDR3. The germline gives CDR1 SEHNR, CDR2 FQNEAQ (reference sequence). CDR3 sequence: CASGGGNYGYTF. CDR3 nucleotides: TGTGCCAGCGGAGGAGGGAACTATGGCTACACCTTC.

The genes are TRBV7-8 and TRBJ2-1, with TRBD2 identical over 13 bases. Germline assignment: CDR1 SGHVS and CDR2 FQNEAQ. V lost 7 bases, J lost 4 bases, and 10 bases stayed unmatched. CDR3 length: 17 amino acids. CDR3 amino acids: CASTQTSGRTSYNEQFF. The CDR3 DNA sequence: TGTGCCAGCACCCAGACTAGCGGGAGGACAAGTTACAATGAGCAGTTCTTC.

The table lists this clone with a few counts. The CDR3 sequence: CASSPLAGAGNEQFF. CDR3 in DNA: TGTGCCAGCAGCCCCCTAGCGGGAGCGGGAAATGAGCAGTTCTTC. The genes are TRBV11-3 and TRBJ2-1; 10 positions match TRBD2. The CDR3 has 15 amino acids. V trimming: 5 bases; J trimming: 7 bases; junction bases outside the gene matches: 8. Germline V gene lookup returns CDR1 SGHNT and CDR2 YENEEA.

This chain links TRBV7-2 with TRBJ2-7, with 8 bases aligning to TRBD1. V dropped 5 bases and J dropped 4; count of bases not matched to a gene: 10. This CDR3 spans 15 amino acids. The V gene's germline CDR1 is SGHTA and CDR2 FQGNSA. In DNA form, the CDR3 reads TGTGCCAGCAGCCGACCGGGACAGGCCGCTTACGAGCAGTACTTC. Translation: CASSRPGQAAYEQYF.

The gene calls are TRBV5-4 and TRBJ2-3, with 12 bases fitting TRBD2. Germline assignment: CDR1 SGHNT and CDR2 YYREEE (reference sequence). The J segment lost 6 bases and the V segment lost 0 bases, leaving 8 bases of the junction unmatched. The CDR3 spans 17 residues. The CDR3 DNA is TGTGCCAGCAGCTTGGAGGCTAGCGGGGGGGCAATGGATACGCAGTATTTT. It is translated as CASSLEASGGAMDTQYF.

The chain joins TRBV2 to TRBJ2-2; 8 positions agree with TRBD1. CDR3 length: 15 residues. V dropped 8 bases and J dropped 4; count of bases not matched to a gene: 9. Germline V gene data show CDR1 as SNHLY and CDR2 as FYNNEI. CDR3 bases: TGTGCCAGCGCCCGACAGGGGTGGTTCACCGGGGAGCTGTTTTTT. As protein: CASARQGWFTGELFF. Full variable domain (missing parts from reference TRBV2 and TRBJ2-2): EPEVTQTPSHQVTQMGQEVILRCVPISNHLYFYWYRQILGQKVEFLVSFYNNEISEKSEIFDDQFSVERPDGSNFTLKIRSTKLEDSAMYFCASARQGWFTGELFFGEGSRLTVL.

V usage is TRBV28 and J usage is TRBJ1-1; TRBD1 agrees at 7 bases. The CDR3 has 15 residues. V shed 6 bases, J shed 5 bases, and the junction held 12 bases outside the gene matches. Germline V gives CDR1 MDHEN, CDR2 SYDVKM. The CDR3 DNA follows: TGTGCCAGCAGCCACGGTAGGGGGCGAAGTACTGAAGCTTTCTTT. Its protein is CASSHGRGRSTEAFF.

CDR3 bases: TGCGCCAGCAGCCAAAGACTCAACAGGGGCGGGGAGCTGTTTTTT. Encoded protein: CASSQRLNRGGELFF. The J gene is TRBJ2-2, the V gene TRBV4-1; 7 bases are shared with TRBD1. The germline V gene encodes CDR1 MGHRA and CDR2 YSYEKL. The junction had 7 bases not matched to a gene; V was cut back by 2 bases and J by 7 bases. The length of the CDR3 is 15 residues.

CDR3 loop: CASSPNGSPRGYTDTQYF. The CDR3 nucleotides read TGTGCCAGCTCACCAAACGGATCACCTAGGGGCTACACAGATACGCAGTATTTT. The rearrangement joins TRBV18 to TRBJ2-3; perhaps TRBD1 as D (5 bases). V was cut by 2 bases and J by 2 bases, with 20 bases left in between. The CDR3 runs to 18 residues. Per germline, CDR1 KGHSH and CDR2 LQKENI.

V and J are TRBV30 and TRBJ2-2; TRBD2 agrees at 7 bases. Germline CDR1 and CDR2: GTSNPN and SVGIG (reference sequence). This CDR3 comprises 16 residues. V shed 2 bases and J 6 bases; nucleotides not matched to a gene: 12. Here the CDR3 reads CAWSSREGGDAGELFF. The CDR3 coding sequence is TGTGCCTGGAGTTCGAGGGAGGGAGGAGACGCCGGGGAGCTGTTTTTT.

This clone showed up just once. The chain combines TRBV2 with TRBJ2-5; D is possibly TRBD2 (6 bases). This CDR3 has 15 residues. The V and J ends lost 10 bases and 2 bases respectively, with 20 bases between them. In germline, CDR1 is SNHLY, CDR2 FYNNEI. The CDR3 is CATSRGYESQETQYF. In DNA form, the CDR3 reads TGTGCCACGAGCCGGGGGTATGAGTCACAAGAGACCCAGTACTTC.

The chain couples TRBV25-1 to TRBJ1-1; D gene uncertain. The CDR3 length is 13 residues. Germline V gives CDR1 MGHDK, CDR2 SYGVNS. V lost 2 bases and J lost 4, with 8 bases in between. The CDR3 sequence: CASSELVGTEAFF. The CDR3 DNA sequence: TGTGCCAGCAGTGAACTAGTGGGCACTGAAGCTTTCTTT.

The rearrangement uses TRBV5-4 and TRBJ2-5; 8 positions match TRBD2. The CDR3 has 15 residues. Germline CDR1 SGHNT, CDR2 YYREEE (reference sequence). Unmatched junction bases numbered 8, after V lost 7 bases and J lost 0 bases. CDR3 amino acids: CASRAGGGYQETQYF. CDR3 nucleotide sequence: TGTGCCAGCCGGGCCGGGGGGGGGTACCAAGAGACCCAGTACTTC.